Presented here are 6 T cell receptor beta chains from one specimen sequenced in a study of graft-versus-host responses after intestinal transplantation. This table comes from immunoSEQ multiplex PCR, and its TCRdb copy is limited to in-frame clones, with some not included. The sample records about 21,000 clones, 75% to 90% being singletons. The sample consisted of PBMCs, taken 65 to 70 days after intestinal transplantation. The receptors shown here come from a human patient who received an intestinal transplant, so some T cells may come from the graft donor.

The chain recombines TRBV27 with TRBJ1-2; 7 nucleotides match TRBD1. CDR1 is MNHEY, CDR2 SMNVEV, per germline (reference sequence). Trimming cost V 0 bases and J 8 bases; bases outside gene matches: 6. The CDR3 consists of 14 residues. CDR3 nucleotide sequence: TGTGCCAGCAGTTTATCCAGGGGGTACGAGGGCTACACCTTC. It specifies CASSLSRGYEGYTF.

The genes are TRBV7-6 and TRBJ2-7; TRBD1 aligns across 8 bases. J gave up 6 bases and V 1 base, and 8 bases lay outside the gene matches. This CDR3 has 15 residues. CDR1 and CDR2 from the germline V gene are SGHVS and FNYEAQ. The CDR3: CASSLDWAGGAEQYF. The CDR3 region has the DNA TGTGCCAGCAGCTTAGACTGGGCAGGGGGCGCCGAGCAGTACTTC.

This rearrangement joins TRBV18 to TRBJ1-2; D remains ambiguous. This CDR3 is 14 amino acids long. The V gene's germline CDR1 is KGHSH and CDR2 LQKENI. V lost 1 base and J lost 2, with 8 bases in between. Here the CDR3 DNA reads TGTGCCAGCTCACCACAGGGAGAGAACTATGGCTACACCTTC. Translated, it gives CASSPQGENYGYTF.

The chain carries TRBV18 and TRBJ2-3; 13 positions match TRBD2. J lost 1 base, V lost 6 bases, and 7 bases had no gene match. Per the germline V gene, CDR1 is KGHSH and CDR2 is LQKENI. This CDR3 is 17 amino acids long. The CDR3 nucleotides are TGTGCCAGCTCGAAAGGACTAGCGGGAGTCCGCACAGATACGCAGTATTTT. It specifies CASSKGLAGVRTDTQYF.

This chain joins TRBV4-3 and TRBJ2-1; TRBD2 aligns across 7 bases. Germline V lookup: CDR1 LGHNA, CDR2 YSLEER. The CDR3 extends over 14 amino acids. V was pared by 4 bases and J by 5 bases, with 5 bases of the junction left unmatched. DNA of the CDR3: TGCGCCAGCAGCCTTTGGCGGGGGAACAATGAGCAGTTCTTC. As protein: CASSLWRGNNEQFF.

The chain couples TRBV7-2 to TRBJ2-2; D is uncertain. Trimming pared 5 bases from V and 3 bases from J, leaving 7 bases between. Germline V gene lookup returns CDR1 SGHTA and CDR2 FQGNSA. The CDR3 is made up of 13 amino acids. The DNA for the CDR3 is TGTGCCAGCAGCCCGTGGGACACCGGGGAGCTGTTTTTT. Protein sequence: CASSPWDTGELFF.